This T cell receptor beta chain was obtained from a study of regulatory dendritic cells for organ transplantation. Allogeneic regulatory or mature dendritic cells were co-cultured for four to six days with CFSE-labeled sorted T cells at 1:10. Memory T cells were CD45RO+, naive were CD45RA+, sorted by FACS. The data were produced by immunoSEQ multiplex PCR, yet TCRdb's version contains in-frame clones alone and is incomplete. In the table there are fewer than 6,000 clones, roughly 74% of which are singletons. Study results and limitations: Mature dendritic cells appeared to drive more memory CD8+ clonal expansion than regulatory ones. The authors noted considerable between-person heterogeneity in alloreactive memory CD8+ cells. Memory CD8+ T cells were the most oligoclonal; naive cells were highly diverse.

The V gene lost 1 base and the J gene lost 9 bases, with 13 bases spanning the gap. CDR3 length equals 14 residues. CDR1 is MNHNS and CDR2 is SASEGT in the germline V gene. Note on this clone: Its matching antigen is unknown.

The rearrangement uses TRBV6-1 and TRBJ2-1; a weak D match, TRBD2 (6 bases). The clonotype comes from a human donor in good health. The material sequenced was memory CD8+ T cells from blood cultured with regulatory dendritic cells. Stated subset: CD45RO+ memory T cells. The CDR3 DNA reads TGTGCCAGCAGTGAAGGATCGGGAGTCACTGAGCAGTTCTTC. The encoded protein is CASSEGSGVTEQFF.